This T cell receptor beta chain was captured in a study of T cell responses to AZD1222 COVID-19 vaccine (dated by TCRdb to the early 2020s). At the level of the whole study: A total of 233 trial participants underwent TCR sequencing, of whom about 200 received two doses of AZD1222 and about 26 received two doses of the MenACWY control vaccine. Enrollment into the trials was organized by age into subgroups of 18-55, 56-69 and 70-plus years, and those subgroups contained about 160, 30 and 59 TCR-sequenced participants, respectively. Findings and caveats that apply to the study as a whole: The 56-69-year group was small, and its depth increase did not reach significance, likely because of low power. Participants were mostly white British, with more females than males. The authors suggested clonal diversity may have been underestimated. Vaccine-associated CD4 TCRs spanned the whole spike protein, with dominant responses in regions 160-218 and 743-854. Conclusions about previously exposed vaccinees were limited because only a handful of AZD1222 recipients were SARS-CoV-2 seropositive at baseline. Because no day 14 peak-response samples were available, repertoires were characterized only after the peak T cell response. After two AZD1222 doses, both the breadth and the depth of spike-specific TCRs were significantly higher than at day 0 and than in MenACWY recipients. Epitopes outside the regions mutated in the B.1.351 and B.1.1.7 variants were reportedly recognized by nearly half of the unique spike-specific TCRs.

The time point label here, explained by the study, means: about 28 days (+/-7) after the second vaccine dose. AZD1222 recipients given second doses at about 4 weeks or at about 12 weeks were pooled, since spike-specific TCR depth and breadth were not found to differ between the two schedules. The vaccinee samples were drawn from two UK trials, COV001 and COV002, one of which was a single-blind randomized controlled phase 2/3 trial testing AZD1222 (ChAdOx1 nCoV-19) in healthy adults. For TCRbeta chain sequencing, PBMC samples were collected from trial participants at day 0 and at day 28 after the second dose. Its CDR3 holds 13 amino acids, cysteine through phenylalanine. The sequence is cut down to CDR3 DNA, 39 bases in frame from base 1. The germline V gene yields MNHEY for CDR1 and SVGAGI for CDR2. Trimming takes 7 bases from V and 3 bases from J, and the germline ends sit 7 bases apart. The CDR3 regions of human TCRbeta chains were analyzed by immunosequencing. The paper's data handling went like this. TCRs in the repertoires were matched against a reference library of SARS-CoV-2-specific TCRs that had been generated with the MIRA antigen-specificity platform. Breadth was defined as the fraction of unique TCRs that were SARS-CoV-2-associated. Depth was defined as the fraction of total T cells that were SARS-CoV-2-associated. Using the MIRA data, every spike-specific TCR was mapped to the spike region that the TCR reacted to and assigned to either a CD4 or a CD8 class. Log10-transformed breadth and depth values were compared by one-way ANOVA with Sidak's multiple comparisons tests. TCRdb mirrors the immuneACCESS table, restricted to in-frame sequences. Some clones are absent from its copies; in checked studies, under half trace to an unresolved V gene, and the reason for the others is unknown. V and J calls and clone size are as listed in that table; D and trimming were resolved from the DNA. For this sample there are some 25,000 clones; about 88% appear just once. 7% to 8.5% of the sample is held by the ten biggest clonotypes.

As to this clone: The specificity of this receptor is unknown. Base qualities are not at hand, and no much larger clone is one base apart.

The sequencing used peripheral blood, collected 28 days after the second AZD1222 dose. The receptor's source is an adult who received the AZD1222 COVID-19 vaccine. The chain employs TRBV6-5 and TRBJ1-6, with no reliable assignment of the D segment. The CDR3 here reads CASIRDYNSPLHF. Here is the DNA: TGTGCCAGCATAAGAGACTATAATTCACCCCTCCACTTT.